The clone carrying this T cell receptor (beta chain) was counted only a few times. This sample includes further DNA sequences coding for the same CDR3. These data come from a study of cytomegalovirus exposure and HLA in healthy donors. Primers for the PCR totalled 60 Vbeta and 13 Jbeta. Clones were read by immunoSEQ multiplex PCR, and TCRdb kept only the in-frame ones, dropping some. The sample holds roughly 100,000 clones; around 75% are singletons and the top ten take around 2.6%. The sample comprised PBMCs. The TCR was taken from a male donor in good health and CMV-seropositive.

This CDR3 is CASSLGQGNQPQHF. The DNA of the CDR3 is TGTGCCAGCAGCTTAGGCCAGGGCAATCAGCCCCAGCATTTT. V and J are TRBV7-2 and TRBJ1-5; D gene uncertain. The V end lost 1 base, the J end lost 2 bases, and 6 bases lay between the germline ends. The CDR3 runs 14 residues. Per the germline V gene, CDR1 is SGHTA and CDR2 is FQGNSA.